This T cell receptor (beta chain) was profiled in a study of a mutant IDH1 vaccine in newly diagnosed glioma (TCRdb year 2021). Background on the whole study: Vaccination began 4-6 weeks after radiotherapy alone, or alongside temozolomide cycles in the chemotherapy-containing groups. Of the 25 to 35 treated patients, around 62% were male and around 38% were female, and a mean age of roughly 40 years was recorded. Prior to enrollment, standard therapy consisting of radiotherapy alone, temozolomide alone, or radiochemotherapy with temozolomide had been administered to patients, with the combination being received by most patients. The week-35 safety follow-up took place at visit V12, and the week-47 end of study took place at visit V13. Peripheral blood samples were drawn at six visits, namely V03 (baseline), V05, V07, V10, V12 and V13. For exploratory analyses, around 23 treated patients had longitudinal TCRB deep sequencing done wherever samples were available.

The library came from the immunoSEQ multiplex PCR assay. Rearranged TCR beta chain sequences were amplified using the hsTCRB Kit according to the manufacturer's protocol. An Illumina MiSeq was used to sequence the TCRB libraries. The authors processed their data as follows. Demultiplexing, trimming and gene mapping were performed with the kit vendor's proprietary platform. This immuneACCESS table, as held by TCRdb, lists in-frame sequences with V and J called but not all clones. Of the missing ones, under half trace to an unresolved V gene in checked studies; the others have no known cause. V, J and clone size were drawn from that table, and D and trimming were deduced from the DNA. The table for this sample lists roughly 86,000 clones; roughly 90% of them were counted only once. Roughly 0.74% of the sample is held by the ten biggest clonotypes. The paper as a whole reports these results and caveats: Selection of PBMC samples for TCRB deep sequencing was based on availability. The authors stated that sample limitations prevented analyses of patient blood samples from being reproduced. Changes in the top peripheral T cell clonotypes picked up by TCRB sequencing did not appear to be linked to pseudoprogression. Immune responses induced by the vaccine were seen in approximately 92% of patients across multiple MHC alleles.

In the case of this clone: Its antigen target is currently unknown. The record has no base qualities; no much larger clone is one base away.

According to the study, the label for this sample's time point signals: week 47, end of study. A 20-mer mutant IDH1 peptide at 300 micrograms in Montanide made up each vaccine dose, which was injected subcutaneously together with topical imiquimod. Patients received eight vaccinations in weeks 1, 3, 5, 7, 11, 15, 19 and 23, corresponding to visits V03 through V10. Newly diagnosed WHO grade 3 or 4 IDH1-mutant astrocytomas showing loss of nuclear ATRX were present in the donors. The samples were drawn from NOA16, a multicentre, single-arm, open-label phase I trial in Germany that tested a mutant IDH1 peptide vaccine in humans for the first time. Genomic DNA for TCRB sequencing was extracted from EDTA blood using the DNeasy Blood and Tissue Kit. This receptor was identified in a woman aged 45 to 65 with glioma. Specimen: PBMCs, collected from a glioma patient whose treatment included an IDH1 peptide vaccine.

The CDR3 protein sequence reads: CASSTGQVFSYEQYF. The DNA sequence follows: TGCGCCAGCAGCACCGGACAGGTCTTCTCCTACGAGCAGTACTTC. Here the chain combines TRBV5-1 and TRBJ2-7; 7 nucleotides in the junction match TRBD1. V has 4 bases trimmed and J has 0 bases trimmed; junction bases matching no gene number 7. CDR1 SGHRS and CDR2 YFSETQ were looked up in the germline V gene. The cysteine opens and the phenylalanine closes a CDR3 of 15 amino acids. This entry keeps only the CDR3 DNA: 45 bases, framed from base 1.